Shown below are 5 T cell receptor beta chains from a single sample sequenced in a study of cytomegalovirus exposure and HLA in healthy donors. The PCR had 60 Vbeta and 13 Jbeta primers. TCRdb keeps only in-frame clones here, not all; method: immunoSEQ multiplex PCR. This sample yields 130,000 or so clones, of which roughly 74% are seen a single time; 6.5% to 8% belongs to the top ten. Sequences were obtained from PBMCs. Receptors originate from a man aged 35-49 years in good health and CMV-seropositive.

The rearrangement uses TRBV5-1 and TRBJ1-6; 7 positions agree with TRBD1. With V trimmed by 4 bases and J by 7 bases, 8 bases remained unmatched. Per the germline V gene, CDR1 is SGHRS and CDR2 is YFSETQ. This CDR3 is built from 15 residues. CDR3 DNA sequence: TGCGCCAGCAGCCCGCAGACAGGGCTGAATTCACCCCTCCACTTT. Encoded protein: CASSPQTGLNSPLHF.

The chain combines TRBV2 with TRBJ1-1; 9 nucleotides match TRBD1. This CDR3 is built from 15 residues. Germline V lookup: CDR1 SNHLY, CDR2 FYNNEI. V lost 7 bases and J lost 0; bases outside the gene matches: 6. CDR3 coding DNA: TGTGCCAGCATTACAGGGGGCTACCTGAACACTGAAGCTTTCTTT. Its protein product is CASITGGYLNTEAFF.

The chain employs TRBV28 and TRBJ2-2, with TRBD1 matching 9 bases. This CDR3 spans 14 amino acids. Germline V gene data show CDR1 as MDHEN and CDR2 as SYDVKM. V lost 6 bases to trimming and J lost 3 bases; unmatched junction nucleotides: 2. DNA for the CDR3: TGTGCCAGCAGGGGGGACAGGGACACCGGGGAGCTGTTTTTT. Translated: CASRGDRDTGELFF.

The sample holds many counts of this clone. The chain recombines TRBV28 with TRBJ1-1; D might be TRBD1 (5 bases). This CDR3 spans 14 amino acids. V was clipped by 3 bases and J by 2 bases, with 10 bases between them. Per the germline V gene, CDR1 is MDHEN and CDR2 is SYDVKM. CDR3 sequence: CASSLVQANTEAFF. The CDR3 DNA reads TGTGCCAGCAGTTTGGTACAGGCAAACACTGAAGCTTTCTTT.

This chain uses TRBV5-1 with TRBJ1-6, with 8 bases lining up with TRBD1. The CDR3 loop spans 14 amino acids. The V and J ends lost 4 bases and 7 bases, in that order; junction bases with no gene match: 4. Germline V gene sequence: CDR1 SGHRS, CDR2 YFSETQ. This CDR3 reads CASSLRDRNSPLHF. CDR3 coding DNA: TGCGCCAGCAGCCTCCGGGACAGGAATTCACCCCTCCACTTT.